A selection of T cell receptor beta chains follows, all from one sample in a study of T-cell reconstitution after alpha-beta-depleted transplantation in children. TCRdb reanalysed the PCR reads using MiXCR and keeps one entry per CDR3 protein. The top ten clones hold around 41% of a sample with about 350,000 distinct CDR3 sequences, 15% to 20% of them seen once. The material was PBMCs, mostly from graft donor cells, obtained 360 days after TCRalphabeta/CD19-depleted stem cell transplant. All receptors derive from a male patient aged 2-9 years who had a stem cell transplant for acute lymphoblastic leukemia, so the T cells may come from the graft donor. CDR3s include the opening cysteine and the closing phenylalanine or tryptophan. D genes are given only for firm matches. The listing skips clone size in some rows; elsewhere it reads once, few, many or a size class.

D gene	clone size	V gene	J gene	CDR3 DNA	CDR3 protein
.	few	TRBV18	TRBJ2-3	TGTGCCAGCCGCGAACTAGCCCAAAGCACAGATACGCAGTATTTT	CASRELAQSTDTQYF
TRBD2	.	TRBV28	TRBJ2-5	TGTGCCAGCATCAGGGTAGCGGGACAAGAGACCCAGTACTTC	CASIRVAGQETQYF
.	.	TRBV7-6	TRBJ1-1	TGTGCCAGCAGCTTAGGTGTTGAGGGTGAAGCTTTCTTT	CASSLGVEGEAFF
.	.	TRBV5-1	TRBJ1-1	TGCGCCAGCAGCTCCACAGCGAACACTGAAGCTTTCTTT	CASSSTANTEAFF
TRBD2	.	TRBV11-2	TRBJ2-2	TGTGCCAGCAGCCCCTACTCTAGCGGGAGGATTAACACCGGGGAGCTGTTTTTT	CASSPYSSGRINTGELFF
TRBD2	.	TRBV12-3/TRBV12-4	TRBJ2-3	TGTGCCAGCAGTCCTGGACTAGTCGCGTTCACAGATACGCAGTATTTT	CASSPGLVAFTDTQYF
TRBD2	.	TRBV20-1	TRBJ2-1	TGCAGTGCTAGGGACCCCACTAGCGGGAACTACAATGAGCAGTTCTTC	CSARDPTSGNYNEQFF
.	.	TRBV4-3	TRBJ2-1	TGCGCCAGCAGCCAAGATAATGTAGCGGCCTCCTACAATGAGCAGTTCTTC	CASSQDNVAASYNEQFF
TRBD2	few	TRBV4-3	TRBJ2-1	TGCGCCAGCAGCCAAGGGCTAGCGGGAGAGCATGAGCAGTTCTTC	CASSQGLAGEHEQFF
.	few	TRBV7-8	TRBJ2-1	TGTGCCAGCAGCTTATCGAGGGGGAACAATGAGCAGTTCTTC	CASSLSRGNNEQFF
.	few	TRBV6-5	TRBJ1-2	TGTGCCAGCAGTTCCCGAGGGGGTAACTATGGCTACACCTTC	CASSSRGGNYGYTF
TRBD2	.	TRBV7-9	TRBJ2-1	TGTGCCACTTCCGGGACTAGCGGGGACAATGAGCAGTTCTTC	CATSGTSGDNEQFF
.	few	TRBV7-9	TRBJ2-5	TGTGCCAGCAGCTTAGTTTGGGAGCGGAGCGGTGGGACGGAGTACTTC	CASSLVWERSGGTEYF
.	.	TRBV29-1	TRBJ2-5	TGCAGCGTTGCAGTCCTCGGGACCGTGCAGACCCAGTACTTC	CSVAVLGTVQTQYF
.	few	TRBV21-1	TRBJ2-2	TGTGCCAGCACCTCGGGACAGGGGGACACCGGGGAGCTGTTTTTT	CASTSGQGDTGELFF
.	few	TRBV28	TRBJ2-7	TGTGCCAGCAGTTTAGGGACGGCGTACTTCTACGAGCAGTACTTC	CASSLGTAYFYEQYF